Each of the 16 T cell receptor beta chains below was sequenced from the same sample in a study of blood T cell repertoires in COVID-19. This table comes from immunoSEQ multiplex PCR, and its TCRdb copy is limited to in-frame clones, with some not included. Of a few hundred thousand clones in the sample, approximately 90% are singletons; the top ten hold roughly 3.9%. Sequencing used peripheral blood. These receptors were taken from a woman aged 55-75 years with COVID-19, enrolled during active disease.

The J gene is TRBJ1-5, the V gene TRBV6-6; no definite D call. Trimming shortened V by 6 bases and J by 0 bases, and 9 bases separated the two germline ends. CDR1 is MNHNY, CDR2 SVGAGI, per germline (reference sequence). The CDR3 has 14 amino acids. The CDR3 protein is CASSPGLSNQPQHF. The CDR3 DNA follows: TGTGCCAGCAGCCCCGGTCTTAGCAATCAGCCCCAGCATTTT.

The chain links TRBV5-1 to TRBJ1-1; unclear D gene. This CDR3 has 14 amino acids. CDR1 SGHRS and CDR2 YFSETQ come from the germline V gene. V lost 4 bases and J lost 1, with 11 bases in between. The CDR3 DNA follows: TGCGCCAGCAGCCTCCTTTCCTCGAACACTGAAGCTTTCTTT. Amino acid sequence: CASSLLSSNTEAFF.

This clone was recorded a few times. The rearrangement uses TRBV27 and TRBJ1-5, with D uncertain. This CDR3 contains 14 residues. V shed 2 bases and J shed 7 bases, with 12 bases lying between them. The germline V gene has CDR1 MNHEY and CDR2 SMNVEV (reference sequence). CDR3: CASSLRGTEQPQHF. CDR3 nucleotide sequence: TGTGCCAGCAGTTTACGGGGAACGGAACAGCCCCAGCATTTT.

CDR3 region: CASSEQGQGTQPQHF. The CDR3 DNA is TGTGCCAGCAGTGAGCAAGGACAGGGCACTCAGCCCCAGCATTTT. The chain combines TRBV2 with TRBJ1-5; 8 bases line up with TRBD1. The CDR3 sequence is 15 residues long. The J segment lost 6 bases and the V segment lost 3 bases, leaving 7 bases of the junction unmatched. Germline V gene sequence: CDR1 SNHLY, CDR2 FYNNEI.

This chain links TRBV7-9 with TRBJ2-7; no definite D call. Germline CDR1 is SEHNR and CDR2 is FQNEAQ (reference sequence). This CDR3 has 14 amino acids. V lost 1 base, J lost 7 bases, and 14 bases lay in between. The CDR3 spells CASSLVSRSVEQYF. The CDR3, as DNA: TGTGCCAGCAGCTTAGTCAGCAGAAGCGTTGAGCAGTACTTC.

This sequence joins TRBV18 and TRBJ1-3; tentative D call: TRBD1 (6 bases). CDR1 and CDR2 (germline): KGHSH, LQKENI. The CDR3 is 12 amino acids. V gave up 4 bases and J gave up 7 bases, with 8 bases separating them. The CDR3 region has the DNA TGTGCCAGCTCACAGGGGGACAACACCATATATTTT. Translation: CASSQGDNTIYF.

V gene TRBV28 combines with J gene TRBJ1-2; a possible D gene is TRBD1 (6 bases). Germline V gives CDR1 MDHEN, CDR2 SYDVKM. There are 15 residues in the CDR3. V lost 5 bases, J lost 5 bases, and 18 bases lay in between. CDR3 loop: CASSPRQASHYGYTF. Here the CDR3 DNA reads TGTGCCAGCAGTCCTCGACAGGCCTCCCATTATGGCTACACCTTC.

This clone has only a few counts. This chain uses TRBV6-1 with TRBJ1-4; TRBD1 matches 8 bases. There are 16 residues in the CDR3. Germline V lookup: CDR1 MNHNS, CDR2 SASEGT. V lost 3 bases and J lost 6; bases outside the gene matches: 9. The CDR3 region has the DNA TGTGCCAGCAGTGAGCCCCAGGGGGCCAGGGATGAAAAACTGTTTTTT. Translated: CASSEPQGARDEKLFF.

The V call is TRBV7-8, the J call TRBJ2-7, with a weak D call TRBD2 (6 bases). Per the germline V gene, CDR1 is SGHVS and CDR2 is FQNEAQ. This CDR3 is built from 14 residues. With 5 bases removed from V and 2 bases from J, the gap between germline ends came to 13 bases. This CDR3 is CASSPGDSPYEQYF. The CDR3 nucleotides read TGTGCCAGCAGCCCCGGGGACTCCCCCTACGAGCAGTACTTC.

In DNA, the CDR3 is TGTGCCAGCAGCGCCTTCGCCACAGGGGTTTACGAGCAGTACTTC. This translates into CASSAFATGVYEQYF. The rearrangement uses TRBV6-4 and TRBJ2-7, with 7 bases fitting TRBD1. CDR1 and CDR2 (germline): MRHNA, SNTAGT. This CDR3 is 15 amino acids long. The trim removed 6 bases at V and 4 bases at J, leaving 12 bases unmatched.

This clone was found once. The chain is built from TRBV12-5 and TRBJ1-1, with a possible D match to TRBD1 (5 bases). V shed 5 bases and J shed 6 bases, with 13 bases lying between them. Looked up from germline, CDR1 is LGHNT and CDR2 is FRNRAP. There are 13 residues in the CDR3. The CDR3 region has the DNA TGTGCTAGTGGTGGCCAGCTAGGGGCTGAAGCTTTCTTT. Translation gives CASGGQLGAEAFF. The whole variable domain, remainder taken from reference TRBV12-5 and TRBJ1-1, is DARVTQTPRHKVTEMGQEVTMRCQPILGHNTVFWYRQTMMQGLELLAYFRNRAPLDDSGMPKDRFSAEMPDATLATLKIQPSEPRDSAVYFCASGGQLGAEAFFGQGTRLTVV.

The V call is TRBV27, the J call TRBJ2-2; 10 bases are a match to TRBD2. The CDR3 is 16 amino acids. The trim removed 6 bases at V and 7 bases at J, leaving 11 bases unmatched. Germline V gives CDR1 MNHEY, CDR2 SMNVEV (reference sequence). DNA for the CDR3: TGTGCCAGCAGACCTTCCCGGACTAGCGGAAGCGGGGAGCTGTTTTTT. Translated: CASRPSRTSGSGELFF.

V is TRBV7-6 and J is TRBJ2-3, with 7 bases lining up with TRBD2. The germline V gene encodes CDR1 SGHVS and CDR2 FNYEAQ. The CDR3 totals 16 residues. After removal of 5 bases from V and 5 bases from J, the junction contained 13 bases not matched to a gene. This chain's CDR3 is CASSALAGLLGDTQYF. The CDR3 DNA reads TGTGCCAGCAGCGCCTTAGCGGGCCTCCTCGGAGATACGCAGTATTTT.

This chain connects TRBV5-8 to TRBJ2-3; 7 bases are shared with TRBD1. The junction had 11 bases not matched to a gene; V was cut back by 4 bases and J by 0 bases. CDR1 is SGHTS, CDR2 YDEGEE, per germline. The CDR3 loop spans 17 amino acids. CDR3 region: CASSRSAGGPSTDTQYF. CDR3 nucleotide sequence: TGTGCCAGCAGCCGTTCTGCAGGGGGACCTAGCACAGATACGCAGTATTTT. Full variable domain (outside the CDR3, taken from reference TRBV5-8 and TRBJ2-3): EAGVTQSPTHLIKTRGQQATLRCSPISGHTSVYWYQQALGLGLQFLLWYDEGEERNRGNFPPRFSGRQFPNYSSELNVNALELEDSALYLCASSRSAGGPSTDTQYFGPGTRLTVL.

V gene TRBV6-5 combines with J gene TRBJ1-4, with unresolved D. V was clipped by 7 bases and J by 0 bases, with 12 bases between them. CDR1 is MNHEY and CDR2 is SVGAGI in the germline V gene. This CDR3 spans 15 amino acids. DNA for the CDR3: TGTGCCAGCACAGACCCCCGGGCAACTAATGAAAAACTGTTTTTT. Encoded protein: CASTDPRATNEKLFF.

The V and J genes are TRBV3-1 (or the pseudogene TRBV3-2) and TRBJ1-2; tentative D call: TRBD1 (6 bases). The CDR3 runs to 15 residues. Deletions cut 2 bases from V and 4 bases from J, with 14 bases between. Germline lookup yields CDR1 LGHDT and CDR2 YNNKEL (reference sequence). The CDR3 coding sequence is TGTGCCAGCAGCCAACAGGGGAAAAGGAGCTATGGCTACACCTTC. This translates into CASSQQGKRSYGYTF.